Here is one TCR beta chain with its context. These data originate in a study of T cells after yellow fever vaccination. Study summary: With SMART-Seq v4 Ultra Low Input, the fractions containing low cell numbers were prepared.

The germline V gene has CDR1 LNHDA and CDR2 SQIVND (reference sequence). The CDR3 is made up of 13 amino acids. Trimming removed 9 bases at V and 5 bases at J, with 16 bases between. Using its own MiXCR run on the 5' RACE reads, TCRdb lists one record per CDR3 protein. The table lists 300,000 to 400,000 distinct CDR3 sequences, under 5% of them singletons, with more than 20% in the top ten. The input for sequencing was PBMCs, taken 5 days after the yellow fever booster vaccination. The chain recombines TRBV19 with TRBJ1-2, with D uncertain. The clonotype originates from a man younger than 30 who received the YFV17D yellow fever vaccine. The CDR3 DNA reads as TGTGCCAGCGCAGGTCGGAGAGGGTATGGCTACACCTTC. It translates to CASAGRRGYGYTF.